This TCR beta chain comes out of a study of blood T cell repertoires in COVID-19. In the study overall: T cells, B-cell-depleted T cells, or PBMCs provided the cDNA or gDNA that served as material.

Participant-given clinical history determined each cohort assignment. Recovered Cohort 3 donors showed two negative PCRs, clearance, or symptom resolution. This clone has only one observation. In the authors' methods: Nucleated cell counts were estimated from reference gene primer amplification. TCRdb's copy holds only in-frame clones and misses some; the assay was immunoSEQ multiplex PCR. The V and J calls and clone size come from that table; D and trimming were worked out from the DNA. The repertoire holds fewer than 200,000 clones, with roughly 85% as singletons. The V gene end was trimmed by 4 bases and the J gene end by 5 bases; junction bases not matched to a gene: 8. The CDR3 is 15 residues long. Germline CDR1 reads SGHRS; CDR2 reads YFSETQ.

The chain joins TRBV5-1 to TRBJ2-2, with 7 positions matching TRBD2. The sequenced sample consisted of PBMCs or T cells enriched from blood (not recorded which). The clonotype was recovered from a woman younger than 35 who had recovered from COVID-19. The CDR3 sequence is CASSLAGTTTGELFF. The CDR3 DNA sequence: TGCGCCAGCAGCCTAGCAGGGACTACGACCGGGGAGCTGTTTTTT. Full variable domain (remainder filled in from reference TRBV5-1 and TRBJ2-2): KAGVTQTPRYLIKTRGQQVTLSCSPISGHRSVSWYQQTPGQGLQFLFEYFSETQRNKGNFPGRFSGRQFSNSRSEMNVSTLELGDSALYLCASSLAGTTTGELFFGEGSRLTVL.